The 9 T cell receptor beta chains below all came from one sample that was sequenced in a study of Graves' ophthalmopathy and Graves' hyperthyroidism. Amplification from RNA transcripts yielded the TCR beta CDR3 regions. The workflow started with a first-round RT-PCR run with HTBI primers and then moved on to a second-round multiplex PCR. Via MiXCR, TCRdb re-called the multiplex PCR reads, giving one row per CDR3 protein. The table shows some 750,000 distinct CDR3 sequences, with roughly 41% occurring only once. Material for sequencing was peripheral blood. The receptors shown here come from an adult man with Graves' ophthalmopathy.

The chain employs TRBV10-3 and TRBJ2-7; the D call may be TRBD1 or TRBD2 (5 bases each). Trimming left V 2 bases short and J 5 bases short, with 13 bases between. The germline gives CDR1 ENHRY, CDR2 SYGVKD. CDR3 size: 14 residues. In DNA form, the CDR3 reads TGTGCCATCAGTGAGACCGGGACCCGGAACGAGCAGTACTTC. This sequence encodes CAISETGTRNEQYF.

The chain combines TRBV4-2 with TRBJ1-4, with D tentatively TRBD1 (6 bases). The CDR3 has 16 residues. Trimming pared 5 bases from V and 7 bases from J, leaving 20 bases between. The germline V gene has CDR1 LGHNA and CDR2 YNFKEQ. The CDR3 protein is CASSGGQGMPGEKLFF. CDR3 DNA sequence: TGTGCCAGCAGCGGAGGCCAGGGGATGCCGGGTGAAAAACTGTTTTTT.

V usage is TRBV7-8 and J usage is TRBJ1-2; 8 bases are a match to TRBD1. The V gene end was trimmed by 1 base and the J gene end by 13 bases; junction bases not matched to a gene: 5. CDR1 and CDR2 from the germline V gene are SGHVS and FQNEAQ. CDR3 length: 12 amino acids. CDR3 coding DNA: TGTGCCAGCAGCTTAGGCGACAGGGGAAGCACCTTC. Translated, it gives CASSLGDRGSTF.

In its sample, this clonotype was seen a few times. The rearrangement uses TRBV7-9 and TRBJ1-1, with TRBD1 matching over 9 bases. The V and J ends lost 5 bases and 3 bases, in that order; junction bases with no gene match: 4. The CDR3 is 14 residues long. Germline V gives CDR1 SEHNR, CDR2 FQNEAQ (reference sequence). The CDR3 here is CASSEQGAYTEAFF. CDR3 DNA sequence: TGTGCCAGCAGCGAACAGGGGGCGTACACTGAAGCTTTCTTT.

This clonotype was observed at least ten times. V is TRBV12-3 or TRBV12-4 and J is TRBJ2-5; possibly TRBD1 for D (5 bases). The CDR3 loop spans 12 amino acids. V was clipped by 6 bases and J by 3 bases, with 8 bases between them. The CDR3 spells CASRRQKETQYF. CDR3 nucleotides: TGTGCCAGCAGGCGACAGAAAGAGACCCAGTACTTC.

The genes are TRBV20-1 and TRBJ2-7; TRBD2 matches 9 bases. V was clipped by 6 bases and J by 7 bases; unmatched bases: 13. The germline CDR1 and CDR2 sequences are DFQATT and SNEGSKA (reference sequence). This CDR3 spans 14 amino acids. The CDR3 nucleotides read TGCAGTGCCGAAACTAGCGGGCCTGTGGGGGAGCAGTACTTC. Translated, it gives CSAETSGPVGEQYF.

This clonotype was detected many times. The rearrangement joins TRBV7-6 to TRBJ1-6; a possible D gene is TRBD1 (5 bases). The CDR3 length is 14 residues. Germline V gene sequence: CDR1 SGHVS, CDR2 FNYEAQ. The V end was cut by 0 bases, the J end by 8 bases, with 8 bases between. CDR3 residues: CASSLALGDSPLHF. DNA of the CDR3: TGTGCCAGCAGCTTAGCGCTGGGGGATTCACCCCTCCACTTT.

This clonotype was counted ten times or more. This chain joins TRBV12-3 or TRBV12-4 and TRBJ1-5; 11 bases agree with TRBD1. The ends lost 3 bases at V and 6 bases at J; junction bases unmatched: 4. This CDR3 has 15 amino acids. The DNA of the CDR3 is TGTGCCAGCAGTTTGGGACAGGGGGAGCGTCAGCCCCAGCATTTT. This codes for CASSLGQGERQPQHF.

CDR3 nucleotides: TGCAGTGCCCGTACCGGGACCCCCACCGGGGAGCTGTTTTTT. This translates into CSARTGTPTGELFF. This chain links TRBV20-1 with TRBJ2-2; either TRBD1 or TRBD2 may supply D (5 bases each). The CDR3 is 14 amino acids. Germline V gene lookup returns CDR1 DFQATT and CDR2 SNEGSKA (reference sequence). V dropped 6 bases and J dropped 4 bases, with 15 bases sitting between them.